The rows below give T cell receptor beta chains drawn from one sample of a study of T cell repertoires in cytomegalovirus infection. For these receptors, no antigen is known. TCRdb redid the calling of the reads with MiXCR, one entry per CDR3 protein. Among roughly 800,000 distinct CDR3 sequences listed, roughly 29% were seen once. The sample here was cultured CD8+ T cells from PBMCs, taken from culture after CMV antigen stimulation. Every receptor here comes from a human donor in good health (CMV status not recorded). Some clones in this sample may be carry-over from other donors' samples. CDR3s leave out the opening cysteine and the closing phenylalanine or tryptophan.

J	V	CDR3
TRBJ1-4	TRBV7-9	ASSLIWEKEEKLF
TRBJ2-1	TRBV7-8	ASSLGLVYNEQF
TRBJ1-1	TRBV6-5	ATRQGIMNTEAF
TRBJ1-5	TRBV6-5	ASSYSQGPAQPQH
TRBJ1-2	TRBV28	ASRPPGTTYYGYT
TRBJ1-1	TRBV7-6	ASSRGVRPQPRYTEAF
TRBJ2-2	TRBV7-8	ASSSSGGLNTGELF
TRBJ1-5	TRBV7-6	ASSPQGGGNQPQH
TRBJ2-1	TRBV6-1	ATTPRGESYNEQF
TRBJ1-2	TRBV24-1	ATSDRATNYGYT
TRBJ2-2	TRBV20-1	SAREGISNTGELF
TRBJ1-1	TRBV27	ASRIGGANTEAF
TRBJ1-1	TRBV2	ASSEVSRNTEAF
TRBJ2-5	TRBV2	AIPGQGVRETQY
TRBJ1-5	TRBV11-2	ASSLGTDYSNQPQH
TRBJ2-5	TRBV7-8	ASSLVTETQY
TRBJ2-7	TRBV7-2	ASSFAGTGSEQY